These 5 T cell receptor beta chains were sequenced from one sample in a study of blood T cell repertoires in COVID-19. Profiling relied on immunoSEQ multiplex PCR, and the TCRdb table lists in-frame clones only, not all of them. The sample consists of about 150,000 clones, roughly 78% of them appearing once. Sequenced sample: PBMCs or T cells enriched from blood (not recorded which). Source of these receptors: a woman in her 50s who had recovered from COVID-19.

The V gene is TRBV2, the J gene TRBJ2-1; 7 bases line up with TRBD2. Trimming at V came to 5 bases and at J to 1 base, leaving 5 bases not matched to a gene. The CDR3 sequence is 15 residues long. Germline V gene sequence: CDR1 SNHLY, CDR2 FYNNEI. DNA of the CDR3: TGTGCCAGCAGTCTGGGGGAGGGATCCTACAATGAGCAGTTCTTC. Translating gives CASSLGEGSYNEQFF.

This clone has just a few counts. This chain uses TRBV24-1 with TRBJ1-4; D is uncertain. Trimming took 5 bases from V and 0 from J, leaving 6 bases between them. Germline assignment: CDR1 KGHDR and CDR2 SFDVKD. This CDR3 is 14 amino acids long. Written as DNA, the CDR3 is TGTGCCACCAGTGCTGGGCCAACTAATGAAAAACTGTTTTTT. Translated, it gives CATSAGPTNEKLFF.

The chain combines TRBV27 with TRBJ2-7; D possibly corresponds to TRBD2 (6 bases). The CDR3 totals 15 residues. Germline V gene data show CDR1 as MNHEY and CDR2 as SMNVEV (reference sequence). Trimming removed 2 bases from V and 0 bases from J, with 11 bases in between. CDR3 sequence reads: CASSLSGTHSYEQYF. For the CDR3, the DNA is TGTGCCAGCAGTTTAAGTGGGACTCACTCCTACGAGCAGTACTTC.

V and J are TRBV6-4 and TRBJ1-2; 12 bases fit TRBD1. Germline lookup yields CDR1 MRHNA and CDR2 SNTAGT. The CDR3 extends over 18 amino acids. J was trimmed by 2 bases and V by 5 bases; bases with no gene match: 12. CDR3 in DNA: TGTGCCAGCAGTATGGGACAGGGGGCGATCTCGGGGAACTATGGCTACACCTTC. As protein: CASSMGQGAISGNYGYTF.

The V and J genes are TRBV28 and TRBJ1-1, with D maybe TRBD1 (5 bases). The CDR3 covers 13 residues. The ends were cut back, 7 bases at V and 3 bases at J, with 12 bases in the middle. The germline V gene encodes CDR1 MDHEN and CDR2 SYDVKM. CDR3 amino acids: CASTRGGDTEAFF. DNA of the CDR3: TGTGCCAGCACTAGGGGAGGGGACACTGAAGCTTTCTTT. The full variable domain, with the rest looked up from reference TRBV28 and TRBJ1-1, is DVKVTQSSRYLVKRTGEKVFLECVQDMDHENMFWYRQDPGLGLRLIYFSYDVKMKEKGDIPEGYSVSREKKERFSLILESASTNQTSMYLCASTRGGDTEAFFGQGTRLTVV.